The next 21 T cell receptor beta chains were all read from a single sample in a study of cytomegalovirus exposure and HLA in healthy donors. The study ran its PCR with 60 Vbeta and 13 Jbeta primers. Measured with immunoSEQ multiplex PCR; TCRdb has only the in-frame clones, and not every one. The data hold 120,000 to 150,000 clones, with more than 70% observed a single time. The material sequenced was PBMCs. The receptor source for this set is a middle-aged woman in good health and CMV-seronegative.

The chain is built from TRBV11-2 and TRBJ2-7, with 7 bases identical to TRBD2. CDR1 and CDR2 (germline): SGHAT, FQNNGV. The length of the CDR3 is 17 residues. Trimming removed 5 bases from V and 0 bases from J; junction bases left unmatched: 13. CDR3 amino acids: CASSLTLRTGGSYEQYF. The CDR3 DNA reads TGTGCCAGCAGCCTTACTTTGAGGACGGGAGGCTCCTACGAGCAGTACTTC.

The V and J genes are TRBV27 and TRBJ1-2; tentative D call: TRBD1 (6 bases). The germline CDR1 and CDR2 sequences are MNHEY and SMNVEV (reference sequence). The CDR3 loop spans 14 amino acids. V dropped 2 bases and J dropped 4 bases, with 11 bases sitting between them. The chain's CDR3 is CASSLGGGPYGYTF. The CDR3 nucleotides are TGTGCCAGCAGTTTAGGCGGGGGCCCCTATGGCTACACCTTC.

This sequence joins TRBV19 and TRBJ1-5; D gene uncertain. Trimming took 2 bases from V and 1 from J, leaving 12 bases between them. The CDR3 spans 16 residues. CDR1 and CDR2 (germline): LNHDA, SQIVND (reference sequence). The DNA for the CDR3 is TGTGCCAGTAGTATATCGTCAGGCCGAAGCAATCAGCCCCAGCATTTT. Amino acids: CASSISSGRSNQPQHF.

J is TRBJ2-3 and V is TRBV19; D is unclear. The germline V and J ends were trimmed by 4 bases and 2 bases, with 7 bases remaining between them. In germline, CDR1 is LNHDA, CDR2 SQIVND (reference sequence). This CDR3 has 13 amino acids. The CDR3 nucleotides are TGTGCCAGTAGTACCCCTCTCACAGATACGCAGTATTTT. Its translation is CASSTPLTDTQYF.

The chain links TRBV14 to TRBJ2-1; 10 bases line up with TRBD2. J gave up 6 bases and V 4 bases, and 6 bases lay outside the gene matches. Germline V gives CDR1 SGHDN, CDR2 FVKESK. The CDR3 covers 15 residues. The CDR3 spells CASSLLAGAFNEQFF. The CDR3 nucleotides read TGTGCCAGCAGCCTGCTAGCGGGAGCTTTCAATGAGCAGTTCTTC.

The V call is TRBV19, the J call TRBJ1-1; no clear D. The V gene's germline CDR1 is LNHDA and CDR2 SQIVND (reference sequence). The CDR3 contains 12 residues. V lost 5 bases and J lost 1, with 5 bases in between. The CDR3 sequence: CASSRGNTEAFF. CDR3 DNA: TGTGCCAGTAGTCGAGGGAACACTGAAGCTTTCTTT.

The J gene is TRBJ1-5, the V gene TRBV19; a weak D match, TRBD1 (5 bases). The ends were cut back, 5 bases at V and 2 bases at J, with 13 bases in the middle. Germline CDR1 LNHDA, CDR2 SQIVND (reference sequence). This CDR3 region has 15 residues. The CDR3 bases are TGTGCCAGTAGTGCGGGGGACGGGGGCAATCAGCCCCAGCATTTT. Amino acids: CASSAGDGGNQPQHF.

This clone was picked up a small number of times. This chain uses TRBV19 with TRBJ2-1, with 7 bases fitting TRBD2. Germline CDR1 is LNHDA and CDR2 is SQIVND (reference sequence). Trimming cost V 6 bases and J 1 base; bases outside gene matches: 12. CDR3 length: 17 amino acids. CDR3 sequence: CASSQAAGAGSYNEQFF. As DNA, the CDR3 is TGTGCCAGTAGCCAGGCGGCGGGAGCGGGGTCCTACAATGAGCAGTTCTTC.

The chain recombines TRBV27 with TRBJ1-1; the D gene is possibly TRBD1 (6 bases). The CDR3 runs to 14 residues. Germline V gene data show CDR1 as MNHEY and CDR2 as SMNVEV (reference sequence). Trimming removed 3 bases from V and 8 bases from J, with 16 bases in between. For the CDR3, the DNA is TGTGCCAGCAGTTTTACAGGGATCCCCCTGGAAGCTTTCTTT. Protein sequence: CASSFTGIPLEAFF.

This chain uses TRBV20-1 with TRBJ1-2; D remains unclear. V was pared by 3 bases and J by 4 bases, with 6 bases between. The CDR3 runs to 11 residues. Per germline, CDR1 DFQATT and CDR2 SNEGSKA (reference sequence). CDR3 in DNA: TGCAGTGCTAGTAGCCCCTATGGCTACACCTTC. Protein sequence: CSASSPYGYTF.

The chain has TRBV7-9 and TRBJ2-1; 9 positions match TRBD2. Germline assignment: CDR1 SEHNR and CDR2 FQNEAQ (reference sequence). The CDR3 spans 15 residues. Trimming at V came to 4 bases and at J to 5 bases, leaving 6 bases not matched to a gene. For the CDR3, the DNA is TGTGCCAGCAGCTCACTTAGCGGGAGTGACAATGAGCAGTTCTTC. Translating gives CASSSLSGSDNEQFF.

The chain is built from TRBV13 and TRBJ1-6, with 9 bases aligning to TRBD1. Germline CDR1 reads PRHDT; CDR2 reads FYEKMQ (reference sequence). The J segment lost 7 bases and the V segment lost 3 bases, leaving 4 bases of the junction unmatched. The CDR3 is 15 amino acids. CDR3 coding DNA: TGTGCCAGCAGCTTGGGACAGGGAAACAATTCACCCCTCCACTTT. Its protein product is CASSLGQGNNSPLHF. The variable domain in full, completed from reference TRBV13 and TRBJ1-6, reads AAGVIQSPRHLIKEKRETATLKCYPIPRHDTVYWYQQGPGQDPQFLISFYEKMQSDKGSIPDRFSAQQFSDYHSELNMSSLELGDSALYFCASSLGQGNNSPLHFGNGTRLTVT.

Remarks on this clone: Its ends do not fully match the called genes, so a read error is possible. J is TRBJ2-1 and V is TRBV7-9, with 10 nucleotides matching TRBD2. The CDR3 sequence is 17 residues long. CDR1 SEHNR and CDR2 FQNEAQ come from the germline V gene (reference sequence). The CDR3 sequence: CSSRSGGPSSSYNEQFF. The DNA of the CDR3 is TGTTCCAGCCGTAGCGGGGGGCCATCTAGCTCCTACAATGAGCAGTTCTTC.

The genes are TRBV5-1 and TRBJ1-6; the D gene is possibly TRBD1 (5 bases). CDR3 length: 16 amino acids. CDR1 and CDR2 (germline): SGHRS, YFSETQ. V was pared by 5 bases and J by 4 bases, with 16 bases between. The chain's CDR3 is CASRPTRQTYNSPLHF. As DNA, the CDR3 is TGCGCCAGCAGACCGACTAGACAGACTTATAATTCACCCCTCCACTTT.

This chain links TRBV7-7 with TRBJ2-5; D is possibly TRBD2 (5 bases). The CDR3 has 13 amino acids. Germline V gives CDR1 SSHAT, CDR2 FNYEAQ (reference sequence). Trimming removed 4 bases at V and 2 bases at J, with 8 bases between. The CDR3 sequence: CASSSGMQETQYF. The CDR3 DNA follows: TGTGCCAGCAGCTCGGGGATGCAAGAGACCCAGTACTTC.

This clone was counted many times. The V call is TRBV6-1, the J call TRBJ1-6; D possibly corresponds to TRBD1 (6 bases). Germline loops: CDR1 MNHNS, CDR2 SASEGT. V lost 5 bases and J lost 7, with 12 bases in between. The CDR3 has 14 residues. The CDR3 bases are TGTGCCAGCAGTTCAGGGGAAAGGAATTCACCCCTCCACTTT. Translated: CASSSGERNSPLHF.

The CDR3 nucleotides are TGTGCCAGCAGCGCAAGAGCGGGTACGCAGTATTTT. Translating gives CASSARAGTQYF. V is TRBV9 and J is TRBJ2-3; D perhaps matches TRBD2 (6 bases). Germline V gene lookup returns CDR1 SGDLS and CDR2 YYNGEE. Between the trimmed V and J ends, which lost 3 bases and 8 bases, there was a span of 10 bases. The CDR3 has 12 amino acids. Complete variable domain (other parts from reference TRBV9 and TRBJ2-3): DSGVTQTPKHLITATGQRVTLRCSPRSGDLSVYWYQQSLDQGLQFLIQYYNGEERAKGNILERFSAQQFPDLHSELNLSSLELGDSALYFCASSARAGTQYFGPGTRLTVL.

This clone was counted between two and nine times. V is TRBV5-8 and J is TRBJ1-1, with 8 positions matching TRBD1. This CDR3 is built from 12 residues. Germline V gives CDR1 SGHTS, CDR2 YDEGEE. V lost 4 bases to trimming and J lost 6 bases; unmatched junction nucleotides: 2. The CDR3 protein is CASSRTGPEAFF. The CDR3 DNA reads as TGTGCCAGCAGCCGGACAGGGCCTGAAGCTTTCTTT.

This clone was detected a few times. V is TRBV30 and J is TRBJ1-4; no clear D. Germline values: CDR1 GTSNPN, CDR2 SVGIG (reference sequence). The CDR3 is 14 residues long. V was cut by 4 bases and J by 6 bases, with 15 bases left in between. In nucleotides, the CDR3 is TGTGCCTGGACCAAATGGTCAGGCGATGAAAAACTGTTTTTT. It codes for CAWTKWSGDEKLFF.

The chain couples TRBV5-4 to TRBJ1-6; perhaps TRBD1 as D (6 bases). The CDR3 is made up of 15 amino acids. The V and J ends lost 1 base and 10 bases respectively, with 15 bases between them. From germline, CDR1 is SGHNT and CDR2 YYREEE (reference sequence). The CDR3 nucleotides are TGTGCCAGCAGCTTGACGGGGGGCCTGCAGTCACCCCTCCACTTT. It is translated as CASSLTGGLQSPLHF.

The rearrangement joins TRBV19 to TRBJ1-2; the D is unclear. CDR1 is LNHDA and CDR2 is SQIVND in the germline V gene (reference sequence). Trimming shortened V by 1 base and J by 3 bases, and 6 bases separated the two germline ends. The CDR3 has 13 residues. In DNA, the CDR3 is TGTGCCAGTAGTATAGGTGTCGACTATGGCTACACCTTC. It encodes CASSIGVDYGYTF. Together with reference TRBV19 and TRBJ1-2, the CDR3 gives the full variable domain: DGGITQSPKYLFRKEGQNVTLSCEQNLNHDAMYWYRQDPGQGLRLIYYSQIVNDFQKGDIAEGYSVSREKKESFPLTVTSAQKNPTAFYLCASSIGVDYGYTFGSGTRLTVV.